One sample yielded the 2 T cell receptor beta chains listed below, sequenced in a study of shared clonotypes between healthy human individuals. The assay was immunoSEQ multiplex PCR, and TCRdb's table has in-frame clones only and misses some. The sample lists 2 million to 2.5 million clones, about nine tenths occurring once. The sequenced material came from naive CD4+ T cells from PBMCs. As for subset: CD45RA+ positively selected. These receptors were collected from a man aged 18-30 years in good health. Some clones in this sample may be carry-over from other donors' samples.

The chain employs TRBV27 and TRBJ2-7; 8 nucleotides match TRBD1. Germline-derived CDR1 and CDR2 are MNHEY and SMNVEV (reference sequence). This CDR3 spans 14 amino acids. The V gene end was trimmed by 6 bases and the J gene end by 1 base; junction bases not matched to a gene: 5. The CDR3 region is CASSIGQGSYEQYF. The CDR3 bases are TGTGCCAGCAGCATCGGACAGGGTTCCTACGAGCAGTACTTC.

This chain connects TRBV12-1 to TRBJ1-2; the table names TRBD1, a call not compared with the DNA. TRBV12-1 is a recognized pseudogene. The CDR3 length is 12 residues. CDR3 sequence reads: CASSRDRGGYTF. DNA for the CDR3: TGTGCCAGCAGCAGGGACAGGGGAGGCTACACCTTC.